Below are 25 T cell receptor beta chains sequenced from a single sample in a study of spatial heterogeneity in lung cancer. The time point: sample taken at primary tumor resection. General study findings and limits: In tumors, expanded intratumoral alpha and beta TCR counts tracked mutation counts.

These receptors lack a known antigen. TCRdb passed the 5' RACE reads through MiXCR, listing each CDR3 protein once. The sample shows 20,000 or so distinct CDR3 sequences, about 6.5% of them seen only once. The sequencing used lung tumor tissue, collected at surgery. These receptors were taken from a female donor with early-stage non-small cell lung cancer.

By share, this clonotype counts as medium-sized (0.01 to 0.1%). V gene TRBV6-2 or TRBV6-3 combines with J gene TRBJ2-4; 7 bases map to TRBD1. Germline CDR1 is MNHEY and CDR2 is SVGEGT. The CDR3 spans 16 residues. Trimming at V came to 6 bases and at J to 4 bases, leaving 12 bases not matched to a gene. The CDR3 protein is CASSSDRATGKNIQYF. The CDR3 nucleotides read TGTGCCAGCAGCTCAGACAGGGCGACGGGTAAAAACATTCAGTACTTC.

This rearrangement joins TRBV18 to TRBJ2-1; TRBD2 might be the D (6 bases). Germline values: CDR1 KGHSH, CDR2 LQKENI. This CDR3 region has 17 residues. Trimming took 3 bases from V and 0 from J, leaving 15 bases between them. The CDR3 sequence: CASSPSSVRPSYNEQFF. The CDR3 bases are TGTGCCAGCTCACCCTCTAGCGTACGACCCTCCTACAATGAGCAGTTCTTC.

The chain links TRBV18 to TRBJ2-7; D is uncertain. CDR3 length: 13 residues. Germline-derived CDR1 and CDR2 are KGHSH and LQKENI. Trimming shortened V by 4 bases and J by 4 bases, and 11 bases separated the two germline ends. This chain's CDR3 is CASSHFTSYEQYF. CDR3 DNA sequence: TGTGCCAGCTCACACTTTACAAGTTACGAGCAGTACTTC.

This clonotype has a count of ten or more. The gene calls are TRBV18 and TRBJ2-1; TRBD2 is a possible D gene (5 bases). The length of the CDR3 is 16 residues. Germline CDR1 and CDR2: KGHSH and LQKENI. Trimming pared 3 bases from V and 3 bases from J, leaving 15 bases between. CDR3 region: CASSPIAGVIYNEQFF. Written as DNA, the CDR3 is TGTGCCAGCTCACCCATCGCGGGCGTAATCTACAATGAGCAGTTCTTC.

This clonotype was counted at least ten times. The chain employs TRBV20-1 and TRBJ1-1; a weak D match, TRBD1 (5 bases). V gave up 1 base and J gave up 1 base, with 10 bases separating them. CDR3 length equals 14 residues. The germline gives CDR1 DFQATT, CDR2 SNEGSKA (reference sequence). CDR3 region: CSARVLQANTEAFF. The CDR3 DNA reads TGCAGTGCTAGAGTGCTACAGGCGAACACTGAAGCTTTCTTT.

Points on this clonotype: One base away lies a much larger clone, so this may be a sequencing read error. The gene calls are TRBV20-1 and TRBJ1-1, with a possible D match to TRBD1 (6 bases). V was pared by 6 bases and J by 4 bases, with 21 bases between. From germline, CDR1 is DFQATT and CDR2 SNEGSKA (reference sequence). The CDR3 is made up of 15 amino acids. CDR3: CSAGIRQEVVTEAFF. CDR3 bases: TGCAGTGCGGGAATTCGACAGGAGGTCGTCACTGAAGCTTTCTTT.

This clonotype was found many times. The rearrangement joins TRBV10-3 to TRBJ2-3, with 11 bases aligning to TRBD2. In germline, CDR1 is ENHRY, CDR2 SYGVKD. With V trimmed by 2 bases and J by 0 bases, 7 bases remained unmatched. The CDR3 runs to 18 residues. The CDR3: CAISEPGASGRSTDTQYF. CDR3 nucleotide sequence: TGTGCCATCAGTGAGCCCGGGGCTAGCGGGAGGAGCACAGATACGCAGTATTTT.

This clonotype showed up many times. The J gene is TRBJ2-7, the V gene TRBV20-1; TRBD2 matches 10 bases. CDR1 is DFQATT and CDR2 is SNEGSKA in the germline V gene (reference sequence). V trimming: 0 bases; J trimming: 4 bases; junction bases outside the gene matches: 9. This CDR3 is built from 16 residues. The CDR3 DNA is TGCAGTGCTAGAGATCTGGCTAGCGGGAGCTATTACGAGCAGTACTTC. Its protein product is CSARDLASGSYYEQYF.

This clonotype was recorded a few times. CDR3 amino acids: CASSEVWRITEAFF. The CDR3 coding sequence is TGTGCCAGCAGTGAAGTCTGGCGGATCACTGAAGCTTTCTTT. V is TRBV6-1 and J is TRBJ1-1, with unresolved D. V lost 1 base and J 4 bases, leaving 10 bases between the germline ends. This CDR3 has 14 residues. Germline-derived CDR1 and CDR2 are MNHNS and SASEGT.

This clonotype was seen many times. The CDR3 nucleotides read TGCGCCAGCAGCTTCCGCGGGACAGGGAGCGATGGCTACACCTTC. Translation: CASSFRGTGSDGYTF. The chain uses TRBV5-1 and TRBJ1-2; 9 bases map to TRBD1. CDR1 is SGHRS, CDR2 YFSETQ, per germline. The ends lost 2 bases at V and 6 bases at J; junction bases unmatched: 8. This CDR3 has 15 residues.

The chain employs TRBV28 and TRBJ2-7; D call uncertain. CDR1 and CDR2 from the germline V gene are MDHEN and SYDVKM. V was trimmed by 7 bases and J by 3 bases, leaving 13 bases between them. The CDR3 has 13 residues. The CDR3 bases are TGTGCCAGCACCGGCCCGGCCGTCTACGAGCAGTACTTC. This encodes CASTGPAVYEQYF.

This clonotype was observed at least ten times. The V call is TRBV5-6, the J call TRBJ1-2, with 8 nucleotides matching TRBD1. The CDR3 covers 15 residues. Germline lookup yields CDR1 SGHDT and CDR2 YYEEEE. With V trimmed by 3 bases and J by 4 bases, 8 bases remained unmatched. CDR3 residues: CASSSGTGHGYGYTF. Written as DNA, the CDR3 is TGTGCCAGCAGCTCCGGGACAGGCCATGGCTATGGCTACACCTTC.

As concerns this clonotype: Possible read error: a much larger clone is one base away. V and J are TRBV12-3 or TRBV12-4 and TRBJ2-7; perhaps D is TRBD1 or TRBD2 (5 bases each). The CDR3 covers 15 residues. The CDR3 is CASSPTGARSYGQYF. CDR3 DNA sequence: TGTGCCAGCAGTCCTACCGGGGCTAGATCCTACGGGCAGTACTTC.

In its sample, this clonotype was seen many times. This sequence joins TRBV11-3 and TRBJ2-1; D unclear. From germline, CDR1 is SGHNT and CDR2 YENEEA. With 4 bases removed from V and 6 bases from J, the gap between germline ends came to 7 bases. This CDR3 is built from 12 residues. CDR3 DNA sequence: TGTGCCAGCAGCTCCGATATCAATGAGCAGTTCTTC. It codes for CASSSDINEQFF.

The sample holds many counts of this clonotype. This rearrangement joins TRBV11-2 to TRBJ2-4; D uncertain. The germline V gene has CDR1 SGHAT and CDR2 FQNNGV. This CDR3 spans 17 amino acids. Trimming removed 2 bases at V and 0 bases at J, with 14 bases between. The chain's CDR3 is CASSLTWVDLAKNIQYF. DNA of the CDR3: TGTGCCAGCAGCTTAACTTGGGTAGATCTAGCCAAAAACATTCAGTACTTC.

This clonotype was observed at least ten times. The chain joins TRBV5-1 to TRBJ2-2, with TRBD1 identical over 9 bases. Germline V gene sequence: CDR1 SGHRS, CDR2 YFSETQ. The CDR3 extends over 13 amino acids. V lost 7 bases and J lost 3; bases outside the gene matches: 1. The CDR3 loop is CASRTGDTGELFF. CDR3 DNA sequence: TGCGCCAGCCGGACAGGGGACACCGGGGAGCTGTTTTTT.

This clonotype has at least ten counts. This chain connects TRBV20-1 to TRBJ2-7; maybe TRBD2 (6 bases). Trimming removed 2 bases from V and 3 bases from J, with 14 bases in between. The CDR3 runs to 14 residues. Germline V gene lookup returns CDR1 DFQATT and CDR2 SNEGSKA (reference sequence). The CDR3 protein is CSARTLAGRYEQYF. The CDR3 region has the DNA TGCAGTGCTAGAACGCTGGCGGGACGCTACGAGCAGTACTTC.

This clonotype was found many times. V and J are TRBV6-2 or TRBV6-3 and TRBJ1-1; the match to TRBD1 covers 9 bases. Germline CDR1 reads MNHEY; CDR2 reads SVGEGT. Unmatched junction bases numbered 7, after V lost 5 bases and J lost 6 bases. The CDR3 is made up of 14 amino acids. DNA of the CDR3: TGTGCCAGCAGTAAGCACAGGGGGCTGGCTGAAGCTTTCTTT. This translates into CASSKHRGLAEAFF.

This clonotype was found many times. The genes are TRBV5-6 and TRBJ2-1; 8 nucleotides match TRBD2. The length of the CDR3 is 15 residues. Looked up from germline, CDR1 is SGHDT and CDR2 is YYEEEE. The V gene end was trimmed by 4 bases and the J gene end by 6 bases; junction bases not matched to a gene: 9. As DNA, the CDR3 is TGTGCCAGCAGCGATACCGGGAGCGGGAGCAATGAGCAGTTCTTC. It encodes CASSDTGSGSNEQFF.

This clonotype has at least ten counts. CDR3 bases: TGTGCCAGCAGACGGACAGCCTCCTACGAGCAGTACTTC. This encodes CASRRTASYEQYF. This rearrangement joins TRBV27 to TRBJ2-7, with D possibly being TRBD1 (6 bases). Trimming shortened V by 6 bases and J by 0 bases, and 9 bases separated the two germline ends. Germline lookup yields CDR1 MNHEY and CDR2 SMNVEV (reference sequence). The CDR3 contains 13 residues.

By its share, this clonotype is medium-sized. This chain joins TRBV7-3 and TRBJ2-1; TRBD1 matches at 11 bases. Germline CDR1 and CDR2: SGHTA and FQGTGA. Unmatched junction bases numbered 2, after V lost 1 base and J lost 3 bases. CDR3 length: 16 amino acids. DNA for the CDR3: TGTGCCAGCAGCTTAAGGGACAGGGGGAGCTACAATGAGCAGTTCTTC. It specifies CASSLRDRGSYNEQFF.

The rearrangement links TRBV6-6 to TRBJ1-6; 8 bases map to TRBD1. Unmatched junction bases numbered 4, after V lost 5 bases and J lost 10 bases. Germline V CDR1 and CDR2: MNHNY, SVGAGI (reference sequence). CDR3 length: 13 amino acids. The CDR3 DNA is TGTGCCAGCAGTCAGGGACAGGACTCACCCCTCCACTTT. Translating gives CASSQGQDSPLHF.

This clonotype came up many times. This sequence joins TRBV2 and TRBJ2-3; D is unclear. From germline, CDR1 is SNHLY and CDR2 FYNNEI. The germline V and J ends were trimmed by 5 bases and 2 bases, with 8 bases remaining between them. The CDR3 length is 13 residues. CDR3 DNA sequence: TGTGCCAGCAGTTTTGGGAACACAGATACGCAGTATTTT. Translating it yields CASSFGNTDTQYF.

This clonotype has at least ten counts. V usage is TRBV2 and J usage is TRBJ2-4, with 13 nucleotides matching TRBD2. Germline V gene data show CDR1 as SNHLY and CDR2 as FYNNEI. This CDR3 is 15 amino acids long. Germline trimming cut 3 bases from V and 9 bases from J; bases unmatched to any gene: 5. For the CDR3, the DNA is TGTGCCAGCAGTGACGAAACTAGCGGGAGGGCCATTCAGTACTTC. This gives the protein CASSDETSGRAIQYF.

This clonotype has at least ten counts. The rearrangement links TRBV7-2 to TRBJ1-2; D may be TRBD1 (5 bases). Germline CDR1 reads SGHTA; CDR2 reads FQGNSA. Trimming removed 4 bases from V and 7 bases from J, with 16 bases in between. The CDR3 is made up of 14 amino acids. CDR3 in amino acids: CASSSMGRPAGYTF. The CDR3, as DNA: TGTGCCAGCAGCTCCATGGGACGGCCGGCTGGCTACACCTTC.